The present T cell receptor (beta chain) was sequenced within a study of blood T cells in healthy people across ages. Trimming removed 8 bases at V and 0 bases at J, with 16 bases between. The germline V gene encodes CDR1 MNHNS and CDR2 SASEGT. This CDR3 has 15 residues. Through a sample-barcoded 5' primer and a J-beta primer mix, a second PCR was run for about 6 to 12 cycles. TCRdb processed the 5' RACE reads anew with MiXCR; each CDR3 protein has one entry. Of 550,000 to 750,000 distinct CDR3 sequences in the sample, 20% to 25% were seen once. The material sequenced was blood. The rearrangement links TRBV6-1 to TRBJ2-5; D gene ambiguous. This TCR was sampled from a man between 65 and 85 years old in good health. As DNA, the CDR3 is TGTGCCAGCGTTTCCGGCGGCCCTCACCAAGAGACCCAGTACTTC. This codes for CASVSGGPHQETQYF.